The 3 T cell receptor beta chains reported below all come from one sample, sequenced in a study of regulatory T cells in long-lasting Graves disease. The time point denotes: newly diagnosed GD, antithyroid drugs for less than 3 months. After RNA was extracted from PBMCs, the TCR library was made from it. Relying on iRepertoire HTBI primers and Arm-PCR of CDR3 regions, the team built TCR beta libraries. TCRdb re-derived calls from the multiplex PCR reads in MiXCR, one entry per CDR3 protein. The table shows about 610,000 distinct CDR3 sequences, with 15% to 20% occurring only once. The same sample was also used in a study of T cells in Graves' hyperthyroidism and ophthalmopathy.

This specimen was peripheral blood mononuclear cells (PBMCs), taken at new diagnosis, from a patient treated with antithyroid drugs. These receptors were obtained from a man aged 18 to 29 with Graves disease.

This clonotype has at least ten counts. The chain joins TRBV12-3 or TRBV12-4 to TRBJ2-1; 9 nucleotides match TRBD2. The CDR3 length is 14 residues. V lost 5 bases and J lost 6; bases outside the gene matches: 5. The CDR3 is CASSKGTSSNEQFF. The CDR3 DNA is TGTGCCAGCAGTAAAGGGACTAGCTCCAATGAGCAGTTCTTC.

This clonotype came up many times. The V gene is TRBV29-1, the J gene TRBJ1-1; D possibly corresponds to TRBD1 (5 bases). There are 11 residues in the CDR3. V was clipped by 3 bases and J by 5 bases, with 7 bases between them. Per germline, CDR1 SQVTM and CDR2 ANQGSEA. CDR3 protein: CSVDRETEAFF. CDR3 coding DNA: TGCAGCGTTGACAGGGAGACTGAAGCTTTCTTT.

This clonotype was detected many times. The chain joins TRBV18 to TRBJ1-1; D ambiguous. The CDR3 sequence is 16 residues long. Trimming took off 1 base at V and 2 bases at J, with 14 bases between the two ends. The germline CDR1 and CDR2 sequences are KGHSH and LQKENI. The CDR3 DNA is TGTGCCAGCTCACCACTGGGAGGGTCCCTAAACACTGAAGCTTTCTTT. Translated, it gives CASSPLGGSLNTEAFF.